The 16 T cell receptor beta chains in this list originate from one sample, sequenced in a study of Ad26.COV2.S vaccination and SARS-CoV-2 variants. Repertoires were generated with immunoSEQ multiplex PCR, while TCRdb's copy carries only in-frame clones and drops some. The sample holds 510,000 or so clones, roughly 89% seen once. Treatment specified: some 19 received Ad26.COV2.S at low or high dose, single or two shots; about five received placebo; per-sample allocation not given. On day 63 after the first injection, vaccine and placebo recipients gave samples. Sequenced material: peripheral blood, taken in a trial of Ad26.COV2.S vaccine versus placebo. These receptors were taken from a person between 18 and 65 years old who received the Ad26.COV2.S COVID-19 vaccine or a placebo.

The chain links TRBV28 to TRBJ1-3; D call uncertain. Trimming cost V 4 bases and J 2 bases, with 9 bases left between them. The CDR3 loop spans 14 amino acids. The germline CDR1 and CDR2 sequences are MDHEN and SYDVKM. The CDR3 DNA sequence: TGTGCCAGCAGTTCGATTGGTGCTGGAAACACCATATATTTT. Translating gives CASSSIGAGNTIYF.

V usage is TRBV24-1 and J usage is TRBJ1-1; weak D call: TRBD1 (5 bases). This CDR3 is 14 amino acids long. The germline V gene encodes CDR1 KGHDR and CDR2 SFDVKD. V shed 5 bases and J shed 1 base, with 10 bases lying between them. The CDR3 bases are TGTGCCACCAGTGCCGGGGCCGCGAACACTGAAGCTTTCTTT. This codes for CATSAGAANTEAFF.

This clone was observed a handful of times. V gene TRBV6-2 or TRBV6-3 combines with J gene TRBJ2-4; D may correspond to TRBD1 or TRBD2 (5 bases each). The CDR3 runs 15 residues. CDR1 is MNHEY and CDR2 is SVGEGT in the germline V gene. The ends were cut back, 2 bases at V and 8 bases at J, with 16 bases in the middle. The CDR3 bases are TGTGCCAGCAGTTACGGGGGTAGACAGCATGACATTCAGTACTTC. Amino acids: CASSYGGRQHDIQYF.

This chain connects TRBV3-1 (or the pseudogene TRBV3-2) to TRBJ2-1; D gene ambiguous. V lost 5 bases, J lost 1 base, and 15 bases lay in between. CDR1 and CDR2 (germline): LGHDT, YNNKEL (reference sequence). The CDR3 totals 16 residues. This chain's CDR3 is CASSERITNSYNEQFF. The CDR3 bases are TGTGCCAGCAGCGAAAGGATCACTAATTCCTACAATGAGCAGTTCTTC.

In DNA, the CDR3 is TGTGCCAGCAGCCAGGGGAGTCTCCTCAACTATGGCTACACCTTC. Its translation: CASSQGSLLNYGYTF. V usage is TRBV5-6 and J usage is TRBJ1-2; D is perhaps TRBD1 (6 bases). Trimming removed 4 bases at V and 2 bases at J, with 15 bases between. This CDR3 region has 15 residues. Germline CDR1 SGHDT, CDR2 YYEEEE.

The rearrangement links TRBV25-1 to TRBJ2-1, with 10 bases lining up with TRBD2. Germline CDR1 and CDR2: MGHDK and SYGVNS. This CDR3 is built from 15 residues. The junction had 10 bases not matched to a gene; V was cut back by 6 bases and J by 8 bases. The CDR3 DNA reads as TGTGCCAGCAGCTCCGGGACTAGCGCTACTTATGAGCAGTTCTTC. It yields the protein CASSSGTSATYEQFF.

On this clone: Other DNA sequences of this sample code for an identical CDR3. This rearrangement joins TRBV24-1 to TRBJ1-1, with D possibly matching TRBD1 (5 bases). This CDR3 contains 12 residues. V was pared by 4 bases and J by 4 bases, with 6 bases between. Germline values: CDR1 KGHDR, CDR2 SFDVKD. The CDR3 nucleotides read TGTGCCACCAGTGAAAGGGGCACTGAAGCTTTCTTT. Its translation: CATSERGTEAFF.

This clone was detected only once. The chain carries TRBV6-2 or TRBV6-3 and TRBJ2-7, with D maybe TRBD1 (5 bases). This CDR3 region has 13 residues. Deletions cut 5 bases from V and 7 bases from J, with 15 bases between. From germline, CDR1 is MNHEY and CDR2 SVGEGT. The CDR3 sequence is CASSALRAWEQYF. The CDR3 bases are TGTGCCAGCAGTGCCCTCAGGGCCTGGGAGCAGTACTTC.

V and J are TRBV11-2 and TRBJ2-3; TRBD2 matches at 12 bases. CDR1 and CDR2 from the germline V gene are SGHAT and FQNNGV. Trimming removed 5 bases from V and 0 bases from J; junction bases left unmatched: 3. The CDR3 contains 16 residues. The CDR3 sequence: CASSRGLAGSTDTQYF. The DNA for the CDR3 is TGTGCCAGCAGCCGAGGACTAGCGGGAAGCACAGATACGCAGTATTTT. The full variable domain, rest sourced from reference TRBV11-2 and TRBJ2-3, is EAGVAQSPRYKIIEKRQSVAFWCNPISGHATLYWYQQILGQGPKLLIQFQNNGVVDDSQLPKDRFSAERLKGVDSTLKIQPAKLEDSAVYLCASSRGLAGSTDTQYFGPGTRLTVL.

The CDR3 sequence: CAKSNEASPSEQYF. CDR3 coding DNA: TGTGCCAAATCCAACGAGGCTAGTCCCTCCGAGCAGTACTTC. J is TRBJ2-7 and V is TRBV19; D is unresolved. The V end lost 10 bases, the J end lost 6 bases, and 22 bases lay between the germline ends. This CDR3 spans 14 amino acids. Germline V gives CDR1 LNHDA, CDR2 SQIVND (reference sequence).

The chain recombines TRBV11-2 with TRBJ2-2; 7 positions agree with TRBD1. Germline lookup yields CDR1 SGHAT and CDR2 FQNNGV. Trimming removed 5 bases from V and 4 bases from J; junction bases left unmatched: 7. The CDR3 contains 15 residues. This chain's CDR3 is CASSRGQIPTGELFF. CDR3 bases: TGTGCCAGCAGCCGGGGACAGATTCCCACCGGGGAGCTGTTTTTT.

The rearrangement links TRBV19 to TRBJ2-1, with unresolved D. V was clipped by 3 bases and J by 5 bases, with 11 bases between them. The CDR3 sequence is 14 residues long. Per the germline V gene, CDR1 is LNHDA and CDR2 is SQIVND (reference sequence). This CDR3 is CASSIWASDNEQFF. CDR3 sequence (DNA): TGTGCCAGTAGTATCTGGGCTAGTGACAATGAGCAGTTCTTC.

This clone showed up just a few times. This chain uses TRBV5-4 with TRBJ1-2; D uncertain. Germline loops: CDR1 SGHNT, CDR2 YYREEE (reference sequence). The CDR3 totals 14 residues. Between the trimmed V and J ends, which lost 4 bases and 4 bases, there was a span of 14 bases. CDR3 region: CASSLLGGSYGYTF. The DNA for the CDR3 is TGTGCCAGCAGCCTACTCGGCGGTTCCTATGGCTACACCTTC. The complete variable domain, with remaining parts taken from reference TRBV5-4 and TRBJ1-2, reads ETGVTQSPTHLIKTRGQQVTLRCSSQSGHNTVSWYQQALGQGPQFIFQYYREEENGRGNFPPRFSGLQFPNYSSELNVNALELDDSALYLCASSLLGGSYGYTFGSGTRLTVV.

This chain links TRBV19 with TRBJ2-1; tentatively, D is TRBD1 (5 bases). Germline V gene data show CDR1 as LNHDA and CDR2 as SQIVND (reference sequence). This CDR3 spans 17 amino acids. Between the trimmed V and J ends, which lost 1 base and 2 bases, there was a span of 15 bases. The DNA for the CDR3 is TGTGCCAGTAGTATAGTGAGTTGGGGCAGCACCTACAATGAGCAGTTCTTC. This gives the protein CASSIVSWGSTYNEQFF.

This chain links TRBV27 with TRBJ2-7; 7 bases line up with TRBD1. CDR3 length equals 16 residues. Germline V gene data show CDR1 as MNHEY and CDR2 as SMNVEV (reference sequence). V shed 5 bases, J shed 0 bases, and the junction held 10 bases outside the gene matches. The CDR3 coding sequence is TGTGCCAGCAGTACCTTTGGGGGACAGACCTCCTACGAGCAGTACTTC. This sequence encodes CASSTFGGQTSYEQYF.

This clone has a single count. The J gene is TRBJ2-2, the V gene TRBV5-4; no reliable D call. Germline V gives CDR1 SGHNT, CDR2 YYREEE (reference sequence). The CDR3 contains 15 residues. The V end was cut by 0 bases, the J end by 7 bases, with 13 bases between. CDR3 DNA sequence: TGTGCCAGCAGCTTGGGTAGTCAAGTAGGCGGGGAGCTGTTTTTT. Translation: CASSLGSQVGGELFF. Together with reference TRBV5-4 and TRBJ2-2, the CDR3 gives the full variable domain: ETGVTQSPTHLIKTRGQQVTLRCSSQSGHNTVSWYQQALGQGPQFIFQYYREEENGRGNFPPRFSGLQFPNYSSELNVNALELDDSALYLCASSLGSQVGGELFFGEGSRLTVL.